This T cell receptor beta chain comes out of a study of OX40 agonist ivuxolimab in advanced cancers. Study-level points and caveats: By week 6 at 0.1 to 3.0 mg/kg, blood CD4+ and CD8+ T cells had expanded clonally.

Clones were sequenced by immunoSEQ multiplex PCR, and TCRdb holds only the in-frame ones, with some missing. The data hold some 80,000 clones, with 65% to 90% observed a single time. On this clone: The antigen remains unidentified.

CDR3 length: 16 residues. The germline CDR1 and CDR2 sequences are LGHNA and YSLEER. With 1 base removed from V and 0 bases from J, the gap between germline ends came to 7 bases. Sequencing was performed on CD4+ or CD8+ T cells sorted from blood, taken in a trial of the OX40 agonist ivuxolimab. The chain is built from TRBV4-3 and TRBJ2-6; possible D gene TRBD2, 6 bases. The receptor comes from an adult with an advanced solid tumor such as melanoma, head and neck, liver or kidney cancer. Written as DNA, the CDR3 is TGCGCCAGCAGCCAAGCTAGCGCCTCTGGGGCCAACGTCCTGACTTTC. Its protein is CASSQASASGANVLTF.